A selection of T cell receptor beta chains follows, all from one sample in a study of shared clonotypes between healthy human individuals. Here immunoSEQ multiplex PCR was the method, and the copy in TCRdb shows in-frame clones only, minus some. The sample yields some 660,000 clones, 73% seen once. The sample consisted of memory CD4+ T cells sorted from blood. All receptors come from a woman younger than 45 in good health. Each CDR3 is given with its conserved first and last residue. The order of the fields is CDR3 protein, CDR3 DNA, J gene, D gene, V gene, clone size. The D gene is left open where the match is weak. Some rows mark clone size as missing; the rest say once, few, many or name a class of expanded clone.

CASSSDGNMNTEAFF | TGTGCCAGCAGCTCGGACGGAAACATGAACACTGAAGCTTTCTTT | TRBJ1-1 | NA | TRBV5-4 | NA
CASSPQPYNEQFF | TGTGCCAGCAGCCCCCAACCCTACAATGAGCAGTTCTTC | TRBJ2-1 | NA | TRBV7-2 | NA
CASSPRSAQYF | TGTGCCAGCAGCCCTCGCTCGGCGCAGTATTTT | TRBJ2-3 | NA | TRBV11-2 | NA
CASSQDTIKGRHLIYGYTF | TGCGCCAGCAGCCAAGATACGATAAAGGGGAGACACTTGATCTATGGCTACACCTTC | TRBJ1-2 | NA | TRBV4-1 | NA
CASRGRLAAGANVLTF | TGTGCCAGCAGAGGTCGACTTGCGGCTGGGGCCAACGTCCTGACTTTC | TRBJ2-6 | NA | TRBV7-9 | NA
CASSLTGTGFSGNTIYF | TGTGCCAGCAGCTTGACCGGGACCGGCTTCTCTGGAAACACCATATATTTT | TRBJ1-3 | NA | TRBV7-9 | NA
CASSLVRAYGYGYTF | TGTGCCAGCAGCTTGGTAAGGGCGTACGGCTATGGCTACACCTTC | TRBJ1-2 | NA | TRBV5-8 | once
CASKGDIQGELFF | TGTGCCAGCAAAGGGGACATTCAGGGAGAACTGTTTTTT | TRBJ1-4 | NA | TRBV2 | few
CASSYSNQPQHF | TGTGCCAGCAGCTATAGCAATCAGCCCCAGCATTTT | TRBJ1-5 | NA | TRBV7-9 | NA
CASSTPDGTTQYF | TGTGCCAGCAGCACCCCGGACGGAACGACGCAGTATTTT | TRBJ2-3 | NA | TRBV11-2 | NA
CASSPIRADHEQYF | TGTGCCAGCAGCCCGATAAGAGCGGACCACGAGCAGTACTTC | TRBJ2-7 | NA | TRBV5-6 | NA
CASSPGGSTKRGEQYF | TGTGCCAGCAGCCCAGGGGGATCTACGAAAAGGGGCGAGCAGTACTTC | TRBJ2-7 | TRBD1 | TRBV7-3 | NA
CASSERTGVSGTEAFF | TGTGCCAGCAGCGAAAGGACAGGGGTTTCCGGCACTGAAGCTTTCTTT | TRBJ1-1 | TRBD1 | TRBV7-2 | NA
CASSPQGQGSWTGELFF | TGCGCCAGCAGCCCGCAAGGACAGGGAAGCTGGACCGGGGAGCTGTTTTTT | TRBJ2-2 | TRBD1 | TRBV5-1 | NA
CASSSDSGGTEAFF | TGTGCCAGTAGTAGCGACAGTGGCGGCACTGAAGCTTTCTTT | TRBJ1-1 | NA | TRBV19 | NA
CATEGTSGSAETQYF | TGTGCCACCGAAGGGACTAGCGGGAGTGCGGAGACCCAGTACTTC | TRBJ2-5 | TRBD2 | TRBV19 | NA
CASLKPGLGKETQYF | TGTGCCAGCCTTAAGCCGGGCCTTGGGAAAGAGACCCAGTACTTC | TRBJ2-5 | NA | TRBV28 | NA
CASSLDRYEQYF | TGTGCCAGCAGTTTAGACCGTTACGAGCAGTACTTC | TRBJ2-7 | NA | TRBV6-6 | NA
CASSVAGNSDEQYF | TGTGCCAGCAGCGTAGCTGGGAATAGCGACGAGCAGTACTTC | TRBJ2-7 | NA | TRBV9 | few
CASSSRGIADTQYF | TGCGCCAGCAGCTCGAGGGGGATCGCAGATACGCAGTATTTT | TRBJ2-3 | NA | TRBV5-1 | NA
CASSLKGGGLAGELSYEQYF | TGTGCCAGCAGTTTAAAGGGGGGGGGACTAGCGGGAGAGTTATCCTACGAGCAGTACTTC | TRBJ2-7 | TRBD2 | TRBV27 | NA
CASSRGLAGSTDTQYF | TGCGCCAGCAGCCGCGGACTAGCGGGGAGCACAGATACGCAGTATTTT | TRBJ2-3 | TRBD2 | TRBV5-1 | NA
CASSLGGGLGQPQHF | TGTGCCAGCAGTTTAGGAGGGGGCCTGGGTCAGCCCCAGCATTTT | TRBJ1-5 | TRBD1 | TRBV27 | NA
CSVTVGGSYGYTF | TGCAGCGTTACCGTGGGGGGGAGCTATGGCTACACCTTC | TRBJ1-2 | NA | TRBV29-1 | NA
CASSLQRFGYTF | TGTGCCAGCAGTTTACAGAGATTTGGCTACACCTTC | TRBJ1-2 | NA | TRBV28 | NA
CASRLGRNQPQHF | TGTGCCAGTAGGTTGGGACGCAATCAGCCCCAGCATTTT | TRBJ1-5 | NA | TRBV19 | NA
CASSQSGTGTEKLFF | TGCGCCAGCAGCCAGTCCGGGACAGGGACTGAAAAACTGTTTTTT | TRBJ1-4 | TRBD1 | TRBV4-1 | NA
CASQGAYEQYF | TGTGCCAGCCAGGGGGCCTACGAGCAGTACTTC | TRBJ2-7 | TRBD1 | TRBV7-9 | NA
CASSLGQGATGELFF | TGTGCCAGCAGCTTGGGACAGGGAGCCACCGGGGAGCTGTTTTTT | TRBJ2-2 | TRBD1 | TRBV7-6 | NA
CASSLDRGRYTEAFF | TGTGCCAGCAGCCTGGACAGGGGGCGATACACTGAAGCTTTCTTT | TRBJ1-1 | TRBD1 | TRBV5-6 | NA
CASGFGQGETQYF | TGTGCTAGTGGTTTTGGACAGGGGGAGACCCAGTACTTC | TRBJ2-5 | TRBD1 | TRBV12-5 | NA
CASSLRGEGNEKLFF | TGCGCCAGCAGCCTCAGGGGAGAAGGTAATGAAAAACTGTTTTTT | TRBJ1-4 | NA | TRBV5-1 | NA
CASRRGGTDTQYF | TGTGCCAGCAGGCGGGGGGGCACAGATACGCAGTATTTT | TRBJ2-3 | TRBD2 | TRBV7-2 | few
CASSIPGRNNEQFF | TGTGCCAGTAGTATCCCTGGGAGGAACAATGAGCAGTTCTTC | TRBJ2-1 | NA | TRBV19 | NA
CASRGQVRAFF | TGTGCCAGTAGGGGACAGGTTAGGGCTTTCTTT | TRBJ1-1 | TRBD1 | TRBV19 | NA
CASSQDQMGRGNTIYF | TGCGCCAGCAGCCAAGATCAAATGGGCAGGGGAAACACCATATATTTT | TRBJ1-3 | NA | TRBV4-1 | many
CASIIGNEQFF | TGTGCCAGCATTATCGGAAATGAGCAGTTCTTC | TRBJ2-1 | NA | TRBV27 | NA
CATNSGTGGDTQYF | TGTGCCACCAACTCCGGGACAGGGGGAGATACGCAGTATTTT | TRBJ2-3 | TRBD1 | TRBV11-2 | NA
CATSRDYGGSSYVSGNTIYF | TGTGCCACCAGCAGAGATTACGGGGGCTCTTCTTACGTCTCTGGAAACACCATATATTTT | TRBJ1-3 | NA | TRBV15 | few
CASTRPASGTYEQYF | TGTGCCAGCACCAGACCGGCTAGCGGAACCTACGAGCAGTACTTC | TRBJ2-7 | TRBD2 | TRBV7-9 | few
CASSLGLADTYNEQFF | TGTGCCAGCAGTCTCGGACTAGCGGACACCTACAATGAGCAGTTCTTC | TRBJ2-1 | TRBD2 | TRBV5-4 | NA
CASSQGGGYTF | TGTGCCAGCAGCCAGGGAGGCGGCTACACCTTC | TRBJ1-2 | NA | TRBV6-5 | NA
CASSDQGQGPFNYGYTF | TGTGCCAGCAGTGATCAGGGACAGGGACCATTTAACTATGGCTACACCTTC | TRBJ1-2 | TRBD1 | TRBV6-1 | NA
CASSPGTGRQIGYTF | TGTGCCAGCAGCCCGGGGACAGGGCGTCAGATAGGCTACACCTTC | TRBJ1-2 | TRBD1 | TRBV9 | NA
CAWSVSTGGGQPQHF | TGTGCCTGGAGCGTAAGCACAGGGGGCGGCCAGCCCCAGCATTTT | TRBJ1-5 | TRBD1 | TRBV30 | NA
CASSRTGDEGQPQHF | TGTGCCAGCAGTAGGACAGGGGATGAGGGGCAGCCCCAGCATTTT | TRBJ1-5 | TRBD1 | TRBV6-5 | NA
CASSLAVVGGYYEQYF | TGTGCCAGCAGCTTAGCAGTAGTGGGGGGTTACTACGAGCAGTACTTC | TRBJ2-7 | NA | TRBV7-8 | few
CASSRNTAGETQYF | TGTGCCAGCAGCCGGAACACCGCCGGGGAGACCCAGTACTTC | TRBJ2-5 | NA | TRBV2 | NA
CASSPDLGYQPQHF | TGTGCCAGCAGTCCCGACCTCGGCTATCAGCCCCAGCATTTT | TRBJ1-5 | NA | TRBV2 | NA
CASGDSYNEQFF | TGTGCCAGCGGGGACTCCTACAATGAGCAGTTCTTC | TRBJ2-1 | NA | TRBV7-9 | NA
CASSFSSPGGAGQVSYEQYF | TGCGCCAGCAGCTTTTCTTCCCCCGGGGGCGCAGGGCAGGTTTCCTACGAGCAGTACTTC | TRBJ2-7 | NA | TRBV5-1 | once
CASSTSRASEAFF | TGTGCCAGCAGTACGAGCAGGGCCTCTGAAGCTTTCTTT | TRBJ1-1 | NA | TRBV6-6 | NA
CAWSGTGGNTF | TGTGCCTGGAGTGGGACAGGGGGAAACACCTTC | TRBJ1-2 | TRBD1 | TRBV30 | NA
CASISGGDGNTIYF | TGTGCCAGCATTTCAGGGGGCGATGGAAACACCATATATTTT | TRBJ1-3 | TRBD1 | TRBV6-6 | NA
CASSPRFLTVGGELFF | TGTGCCAGCAGCCCCCGGTTTCTCACTGTCGGCGGGGAGCTGTTTTTT | TRBJ2-2 | NA | TRBV14 | NA
CSVQGREGNTGELFF | TGCAGCGTTCAGGGGCGGGAGGGTAACACCGGGGAGCTGTTTTTT | TRBJ2-2 | TRBD2 | TRBV29-1 | NA
CASSIPTGTRTEAFF | TGTGCCAGCAGCATTCCGACAGGGACTAGGACTGAAGCTTTCTTT | TRBJ1-1 | TRBD1 | TRBV5-4 | NA
CASRPDRGLYGYTF | TGTGCCAGCAGACCTGACAGGGGGCTCTATGGCTACACCTTC | TRBJ1-2 | TRBD1 | TRBV6-5 | NA
CASGPGYTF | TGTGCCAGCGGTCCCGGCTACACCTTC | TRBJ1-2 | NA | TRBV28 | NA
CASSPAEGVNQPQHF | TGTGCCAGCAGTCCCGCGGAAGGGGTCAATCAGCCCCAGCATTTT | TRBJ1-5 | NA | TRBV25-1 | NA